Listed below are T cell receptor beta chains from one sample, sequenced in a study of blood T cell repertoires in COVID-19. Produced via immunoSEQ multiplex PCR; TCRdb's table is partial and in-frame only. The profile shows approximately 240,000 clones, over 80% of them singletons. Material: peripheral blood. The receptors shown here come from a woman between 55 and 75 years old with active or convalescent COVID-19. Both conserved end residues are part of each CDR3. The D gene is left open where the match is weak. The listing skips clone size in some rows; elsewhere it reads once, few, many or a size class.

CDR3: CASSLWDRGGGYTF; DNA: TGTGCCAGCAGCTTGTGGGACAGGGGAGGTGGCTACACCTTC; size: many; D: TRBD1; V: TRBV5-6; J: TRBJ1-2
CDR3: CAWSGVLPNYGYTF; DNA: TGTGCCTGGAGTGGAGTCCTGCCTAACTATGGCTACACCTTC; size: -; D: -; V: TRBV30; J: TRBJ1-2
CDR3: CASSPISGGAKSRQFF; DNA: TGTGCCAGCAGCCCCATTAGCGGGGGCGCAAAGAGTAGGCAGTTCTTC; size: -; D: TRBD2; V: TRBV9; J: TRBJ2-1
CDR3: CASSQERGQGYTGELFF; DNA: TGTGCCAGCAGCCAAGAACGGGGACAGGGTTATACCGGGGAGCTGTTTTTT; size: -; D: TRBD1; V: TRBV4-2; J: TRBJ2-2
CDR3: CASSFRGGYGYTF; DNA: TGTGCCAGCAGTTTTCGGGGAGGTTATGGCTACACCTTC; size: -; D: -; V: TRBV12-3/TRBV12-4; J: TRBJ1-2
CDR3: CAWSPISGSAGELFF; DNA: TGTGCCTGGAGTCCGATCAGCGGGAGCGCCGGGGAGCTGTTTTTT; size: -; D: TRBD2; V: TRBV30; J: TRBJ2-2
CDR3: CASSSNINEQYF; DNA: TGTGCCAGCAGCTCGAACATTAACGAGCAGTATTTT; size: -; D: -; V: TRBV11-3; J: TRBJ2-3
CDR3: CASSAASGGLQADTQYF; DNA: TGTGCCAGCAGCGCCGCGTCAGGGGGCTTACAGGCAGATACGCAGTATTTT; size: -; D: TRBD1; V: TRBV7-9; J: TRBJ2-3
CDR3: CASRPERGAGIDTQYF; DNA: TGCGCCAGCAGACCAGAGCGGGGGGCGGGGATAGATACGCAGTATTTT; size: -; D: TRBD2; V: TRBV5-1; J: TRBJ2-3
CDR3: CASSSQGINYGYTF; DNA: TGTGCCAGTAGTTCCCAGGGGATAAACTATGGCTACACCTTC; size: -; D: -; V: TRBV19; J: TRBJ1-2
CDR3: CASSFATGGLKDTQYF; DNA: TGTGCCAGCAGTTTCGCTACGGGGGGGCTAAAAGATACGCAGTATTTT; size: -; D: TRBD2; V: TRBV2; J: TRBJ2-3
CDR3: CASSTSTRNTEAFF; DNA: TGTGCCAGCAGTACCTCGACAAGGAACACTGAAGCTTTCTTT; size: -; D: -; V: TRBV27; J: TRBJ1-1
CDR3: CASMYGTERNEQFF; DNA: TGTGCCAGTATGTACGGGACAGAGCGAAATGAGCAGTTCTTC; size: -; D: TRBD1; V: TRBV19; J: TRBJ2-1
CDR3: CASCLAGGNEQFF; DNA: TGTGCCAGCTGCCTAGCGGGAGGGAATGAGCAGTTCTTC; size: -; D: TRBD2; V: TRBV19; J: TRBJ2-1
CDR3: CASSRGPPIVNTEAFF; DNA: TGTGCCAGCAGTAGGGGGCCCCCTATCGTGAACACTGAAGCTTTCTTT; size: -; D: TRBD1; V: TRBV16; J: TRBJ1-1
CDR3: CASSESPSLAGNTGELFF; DNA: TGCGCCAGCAGTGAGTCTCCCAGTTTGGCGGGGAACACCGGGGAGCTGTTTTTT; size: -; D: -; V: TRBV10-2; J: TRBJ2-2
CDR3: CASSYRAADGYTF; DNA: TGTGCCAGCAGTTATAGGGCAGCGGATGGCTACACCTTC; size: -; D: -; V: TRBV6-5; J: TRBJ1-2
CDR3: CASGSLLQETQYF; DNA: TGTGCCAGCGGGAGCTTGCTTCAAGAGACCCAGTACTTC; size: -; D: -; V: TRBV27; J: TRBJ2-5
CDR3: CASSLTGGSEQYF; DNA: TGTGCCAGCAGCTTGACAGGGGGCTCCGAGCAGTACTTC; size: once; D: TRBD1; V: TRBV7-9; J: TRBJ2-7
CDR3: CASRKRNTEAFF; DNA: TGTGCCAGCAGGAAGAGGAACACTGAAGCTTTCTTT; size: once; D: -; V: TRBV6-5; J: TRBJ1-1
CDR3: CASSPHAVAGNIQYF; DNA: TGTGCCAGCAGCCCCCACGCCGTTGCGGGAAACATTCAGTACTTC; size: once; D: -; V: TRBV9; J: TRBJ2-4
CDR3: CASSPFGLAGGTDTQYF; DNA: TGTGCCAGCAGCCCCTTCGGACTAGCGGGGGGCACAGATACGCAGTATTTT; size: -; D: TRBD2; V: TRBV11-2; J: TRBJ2-3
CDR3: CASSQVDRRGFYSPLHF; DNA: TGTGCCAGCAGCCAAGTAGACCGCAGGGGGTTTTATTCACCCCTCCACTTT; size: -; D: TRBD1; V: TRBV3-1/TRBV3-2; J: TRBJ1-6
CDR3: CASSSGRDRGNSPLHF; DNA: TGTGCCAGCAGTTCTGGCCGTGACAGGGGTAATTCACCCCTCCACTTT; size: -; D: TRBD1; V: TRBV6-6; J: TRBJ1-6
CDR3: CASSLQGINYGYTF; DNA: TGTGCCAGTAGTTTACAGGGAATCAACTATGGCTACACCTTC; size: -; D: -; V: TRBV19; J: TRBJ1-2
CDR3: CASSLGQGVEAFF; DNA: TGCGCCAGCAGCTTGGGTCAGGGTGTTGAAGCTTTCTTT; size: -; D: -; V: TRBV5-1; J: TRBJ1-1
CDR3: CASSLQGQSSYEQYF; DNA: TGTGCCAGCAGCTTACAGGGACAGAGCTCCTACGAGCAGTACTTC; size: -; D: TRBD1; V: TRBV11-3; J: TRBJ2-7
CDR3: CASSQVPGRNSGANVLTF; DNA: TGCGCCAGCAGCCAAGTCCCGGGAAGGAACTCTGGGGCCAACGTCCTGACTTTC; size: -; D: -; V: TRBV4-1; J: TRBJ2-6
CDR3: CASSFYREPQHF; DNA: TGTGCCAGCAGTTTCTACAGGGAGCCCCAGCATTTT; size: -; D: -; V: TRBV28; J: TRBJ1-5
CDR3: CASSETFQGLGYTF; DNA: TGTGCCAGCAGTGAAACGTTTCAGGGGTTGGGCTACACCTTC; size: -; D: -; V: TRBV2; J: TRBJ1-2
CDR3: CASSTPSRGRETQYF; DNA: TGTGCCAGCAGCACCCCCAGCCGCGGGAGGGAGACCCAGTACTTC; size: -; D: TRBD2; V: TRBV3-1/TRBV3-2; J: TRBJ2-5
CDR3: CSAKRGVSSYEQYF; DNA: TGCAGCGCCAAAAGAGGTGTGAGCTCCTACGAGCAGTACTTC; size: -; D: -; V: TRBV29-1; J: TRBJ2-7
CDR3: CASTPSAGAYNEQFF; DNA: TGTGCCAGTACCCCCTCTGCGGGGGCTTACAATGAGCAGTTCTTC; size: -; D: -; V: TRBV19; J: TRBJ2-1
CDR3: CASSVGGQNNQPQHF; DNA: TGTGCCAGCAGCGTAGGGGGACAGAACAATCAGCCCCAGCATTTT; size: -; D: TRBD1; V: TRBV9; J: TRBJ1-5
CDR3: CASSFETGDTQYF; DNA: TGCGCCAGCAGCTTTGAGACGGGAGATACGCAGTATTTT; size: -; D: -; V: TRBV5-1; J: TRBJ2-3
CDR3: CASSLQQGAADTQYF; DNA: TGTGCCAGTAGTCTTCAGCAGGGGGCGGCAGATACGCAGTATTTT; size: -; D: TRBD1; V: TRBV19; J: TRBJ2-3
CDR3: CASSLVGTLNTEAFF; DNA: TGTGCCAGCAGCTTAGTCGGGACATTGAACACTGAAGCTTTCTTT; size: -; D: -; V: TRBV11-2; J: TRBJ1-1
CDR3: CASSLEGAHQPQHF; DNA: TGTGCCAGCAGCTTAGAGGGAGCGCATCAGCCCCAGCATTTT; size: -; D: -; V: TRBV11-2; J: TRBJ1-5
CDR3: CASSQGRSLAVNTGELFF; DNA: TGTGCCAGCAGCCAAGGACGGTCCCTAGCGGTGAACACCGGGGAGCTGTTTTTT; size: -; D: TRBD2; V: TRBV3-1/TRBV3-2; J: TRBJ2-2
CDR3: CASSTSGLNADTQYF; DNA: TGTGCCAGTAGTACCTCGGGACTCAACGCAGATACGCAGTATTTT; size: -; D: -; V: TRBV19; J: TRBJ2-3
CDR3: CSVDRTSGRVYNEQFF; DNA: TGCAGCGTTGATCGGACTAGCGGGAGGGTCTACAATGAGCAGTTCTTC; size: -; D: TRBD2; V: TRBV29-1; J: TRBJ2-1
CDR3: CASSLGLSSGEQYF; DNA: TGTGCCAGCAGTTTAGGACTAAGCTCGGGGGAGCAGTACTTC; size: -; D: -; V: TRBV6-6; J: TRBJ2-7
CDR3: CASSLTVQPQHF; DNA: TGTGCCAGCAGCCTTACTGTTCAGCCCCAGCATTTT; size: -; D: -; V: TRBV5-8; J: TRBJ1-5
CDR3: CASRGTGADQETQYF; DNA: TGTGCCAGCAGGGGGACAGGGGCGGACCAAGAGACCCAGTACTTC; size: -; D: TRBD1; V: TRBV2; J: TRBJ2-5
CDR3: CASSMGQGNQPQHF; DNA: TGTGCCAGTAGTATGGGACAGGGAAATCAGCCCCAGCATTTT; size: -; D: TRBD1; V: TRBV19; J: TRBJ1-5
CDR3: CASSTHRPWPKNIQYF; DNA: TGTGCCAGCAGCACCCACCGCCCCTGGCCCAAAAACATTCAGTACTTC; size: -; D: -; V: TRBV21-1; J: TRBJ2-4
CDR3: CASTSWSAVNTEAFF; DNA: TGTGCCAGCACCTCATGGAGTGCCGTGAACACTGAAGCTTTCTTT; size: -; D: -; V: TRBV7-6; J: TRBJ1-1
CDR3: CASSSRWDSSGWTQYF; DNA: TGTGCCAGCAGTTCCCGGTGGGACAGTTCAGGTTGGACCCAGTACTTC; size: -; D: TRBD1; V: TRBV28; J: TRBJ2-5
CDR3: CASSPGGAVEKLFF; DNA: TGTGCCAGTAGTCCAGGGGGCGCGGTTGAAAAACTGTTTTTT; size: -; D: TRBD1; V: TRBV19; J: TRBJ1-4